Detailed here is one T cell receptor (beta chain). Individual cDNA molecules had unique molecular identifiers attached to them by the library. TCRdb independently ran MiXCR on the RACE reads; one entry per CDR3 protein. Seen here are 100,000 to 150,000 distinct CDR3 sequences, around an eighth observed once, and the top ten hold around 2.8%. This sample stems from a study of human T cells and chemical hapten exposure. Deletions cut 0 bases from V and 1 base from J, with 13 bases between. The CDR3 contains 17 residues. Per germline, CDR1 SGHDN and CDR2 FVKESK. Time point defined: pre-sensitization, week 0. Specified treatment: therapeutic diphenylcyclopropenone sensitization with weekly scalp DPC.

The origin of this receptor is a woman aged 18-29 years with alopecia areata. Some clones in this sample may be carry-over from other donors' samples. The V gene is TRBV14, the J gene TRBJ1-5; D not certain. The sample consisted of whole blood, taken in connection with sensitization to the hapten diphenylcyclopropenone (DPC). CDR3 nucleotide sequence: TGTGCCAGCAGCCAAGATTATGGGATCCAAAGCAATCAGCCCCAGCATTTT. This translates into CASSQDYGIQSNQPQHF.